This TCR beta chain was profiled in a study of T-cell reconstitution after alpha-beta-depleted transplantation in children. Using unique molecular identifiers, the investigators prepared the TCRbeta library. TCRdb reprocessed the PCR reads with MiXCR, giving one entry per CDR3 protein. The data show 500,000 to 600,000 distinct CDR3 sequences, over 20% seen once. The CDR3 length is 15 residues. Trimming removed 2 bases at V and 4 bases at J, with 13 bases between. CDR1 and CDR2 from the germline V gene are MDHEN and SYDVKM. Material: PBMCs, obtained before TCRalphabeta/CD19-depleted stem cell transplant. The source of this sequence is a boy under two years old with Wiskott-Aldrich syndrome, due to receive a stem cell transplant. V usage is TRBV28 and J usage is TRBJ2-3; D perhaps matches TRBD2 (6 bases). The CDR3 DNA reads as TGTGCCAGCAGTTTAAACGGGGGTGCCGCAGATACGCAGTATTTT. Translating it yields CASSLNGGAADTQYF. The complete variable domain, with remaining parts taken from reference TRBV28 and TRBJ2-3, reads DVKVTQSSRYLVKRTGEKVFLECVQDMDHENMFWYRQDPGLGLRLIYFSYDVKMKEKGDIPEGYSVSREKKERFSLILESASTNQTSMYLCASSLNGGAADTQYFGPGTRLTVL.